The text below deals with one T cell receptor (beta chain). The antigen remains undetermined. Some clones are missing from TCRdb's copy, which holds only in-frame ones; the method was immunoSEQ multiplex PCR. The repertoire has 80,000 to 100,000 clones, roughly 93% of them found once; the top ten carry over 2%. Germline V gives CDR1 MNHNS, CDR2 SASEGT. J was trimmed by 5 bases and V by 7 bases; bases with no gene match: 4. CDR3 size: 15 residues. This entry is derived from a study of cytomegalovirus exposure and HLA in healthy donors. Study-wide findings and caveats: According to a later analysis, TCR clusters from the first cohort tended to co-occur in the approximately 130 validation repertoires. Three chains linked to CMV were shown in vitro to be specific for CMV antigens. High sensitivity and specificity were reportedly achieved when the classifier diagnosed cytomegalovirus status.

Material: PBMCs. The V and J genes are TRBV6-1 and TRBJ2-1, with 14 bases aligning to TRBD2. The source of this sequence is a young man in good health and CMV-seronegative. CDR3 region: CASIRTSGGNNEQFF. DNA for the CDR3: TGTGCCAGCATTAGGACTAGCGGGGGGAACAATGAGCAGTTCTTC.